This paragraph reports one T cell receptor beta chain. Its antigen is not identified. The source of the sample is a study of T-cell memory formation after mild COVID-19. This CDR3 contains 14 residues. Trimming took off 2 bases at V and 1 base at J, with 7 bases between the two ends. TCRdb called the 5' RACE reads again in MiXCR, with one record for every CDR3 protein. The sample shows around 200,000 distinct CDR3 sequences, roughly 18% of them seen only once. General observations from the study: Nothing showed for sure that second-wave clones peaking on day 37 were SARS-CoV-2 specific. Pre-infection memory showed some responding clones, and this suggested that cross-reactive memory joined. Day 15 to 85 contractors were CD4/CD8 balanced; later expanders leaned CD4+. CD4+ contracting clones were mainly CM and EM; CD8+ ones, EMRA.

The chain couples TRBV12-3 or TRBV12-4 to TRBJ2-3; D is undetermined. The sequenced sample consisted of PBMCs or a T cell subset sorted from them (not recorded which). The sequence came from a man younger than 35 who had mild COVID-19 (a few samples of this study predate the infection). Cell type and time point are not known. The CDR3 is CASSLHDRTDTQYF. The CDR3 DNA reads TGTGCCAGCAGTTTACACGATCGCACAGATACGCAGTATTTT.